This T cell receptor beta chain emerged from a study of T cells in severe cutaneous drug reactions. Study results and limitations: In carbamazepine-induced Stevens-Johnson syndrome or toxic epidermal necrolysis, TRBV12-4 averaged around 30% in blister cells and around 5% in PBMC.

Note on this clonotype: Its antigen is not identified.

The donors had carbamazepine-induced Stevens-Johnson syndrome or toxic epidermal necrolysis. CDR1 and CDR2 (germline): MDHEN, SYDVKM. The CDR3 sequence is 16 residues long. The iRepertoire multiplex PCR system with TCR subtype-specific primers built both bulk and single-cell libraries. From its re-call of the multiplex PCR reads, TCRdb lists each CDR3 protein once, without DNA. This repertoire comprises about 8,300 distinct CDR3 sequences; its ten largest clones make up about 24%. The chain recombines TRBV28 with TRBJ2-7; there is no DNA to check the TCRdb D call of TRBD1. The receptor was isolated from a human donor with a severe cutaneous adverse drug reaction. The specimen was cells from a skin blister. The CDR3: CASSFLPGQGTYEQYF.